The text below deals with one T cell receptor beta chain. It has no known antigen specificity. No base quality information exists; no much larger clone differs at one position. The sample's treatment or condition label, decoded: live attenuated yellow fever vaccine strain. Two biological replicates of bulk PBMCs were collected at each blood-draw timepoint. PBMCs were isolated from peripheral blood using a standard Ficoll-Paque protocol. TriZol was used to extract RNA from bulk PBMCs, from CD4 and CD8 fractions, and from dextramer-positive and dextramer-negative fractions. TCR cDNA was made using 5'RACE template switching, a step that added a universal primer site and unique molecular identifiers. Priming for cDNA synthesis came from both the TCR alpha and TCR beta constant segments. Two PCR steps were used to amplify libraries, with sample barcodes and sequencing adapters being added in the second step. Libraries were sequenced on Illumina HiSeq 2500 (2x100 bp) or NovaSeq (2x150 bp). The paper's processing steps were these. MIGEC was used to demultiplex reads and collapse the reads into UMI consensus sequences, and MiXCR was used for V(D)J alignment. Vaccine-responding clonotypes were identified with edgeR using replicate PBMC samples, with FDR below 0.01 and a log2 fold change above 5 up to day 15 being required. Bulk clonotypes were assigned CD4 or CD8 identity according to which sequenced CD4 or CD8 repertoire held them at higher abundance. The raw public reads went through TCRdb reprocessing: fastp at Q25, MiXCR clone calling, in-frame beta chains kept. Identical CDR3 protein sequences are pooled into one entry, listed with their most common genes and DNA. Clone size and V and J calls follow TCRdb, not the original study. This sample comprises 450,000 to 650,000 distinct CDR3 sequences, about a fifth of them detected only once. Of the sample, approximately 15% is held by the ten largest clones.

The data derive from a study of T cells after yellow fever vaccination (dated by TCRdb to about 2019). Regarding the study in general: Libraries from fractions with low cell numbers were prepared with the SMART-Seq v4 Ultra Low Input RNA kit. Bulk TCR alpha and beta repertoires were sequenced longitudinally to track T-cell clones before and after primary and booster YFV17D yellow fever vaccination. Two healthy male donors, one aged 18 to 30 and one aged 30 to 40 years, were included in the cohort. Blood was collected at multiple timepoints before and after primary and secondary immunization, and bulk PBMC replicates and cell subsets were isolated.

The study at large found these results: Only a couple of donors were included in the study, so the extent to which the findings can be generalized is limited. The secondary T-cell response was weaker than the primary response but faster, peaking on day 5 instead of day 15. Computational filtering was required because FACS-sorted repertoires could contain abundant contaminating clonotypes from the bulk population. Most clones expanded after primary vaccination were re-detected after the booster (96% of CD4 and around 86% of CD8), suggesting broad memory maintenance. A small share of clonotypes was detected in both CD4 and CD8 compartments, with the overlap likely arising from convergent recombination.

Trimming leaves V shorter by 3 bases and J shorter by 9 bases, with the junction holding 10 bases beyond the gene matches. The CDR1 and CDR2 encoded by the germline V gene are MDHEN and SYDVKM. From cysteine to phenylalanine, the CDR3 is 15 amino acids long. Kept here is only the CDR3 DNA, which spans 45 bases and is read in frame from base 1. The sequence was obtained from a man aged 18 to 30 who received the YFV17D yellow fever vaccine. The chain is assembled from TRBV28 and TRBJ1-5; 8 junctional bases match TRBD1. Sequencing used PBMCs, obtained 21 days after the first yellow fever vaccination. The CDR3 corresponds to CASSFRDRRGGPQHF. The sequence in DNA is TGTGCCAGCAGTTTCCGGGACAGGAGGGGGGGGCCCCAGCATTTT.